The source of this T cell receptor beta chain is a study of human T cells and chemical hapten exposure. Comments on this clonotype: Antigen unknown.

TCRdb passed the RACE reads through MiXCR, listing each CDR3 protein once. The sample lists more than 100,000 distinct CDR3 sequences; roughly 15% were seen once. Findings of the study overall: Expanded TCRs clustered into significantly more large CDR3 similarity groups than controls, the analysis revealed.

Germline V gene data show CDR1 as SGDLS and CDR2 as YYNGEE. The CDR3 contains 17 residues. The V gene lost 0 bases and the J gene lost 4 bases, with 17 bases spanning the gap. Described time point: patch test 1, 2 weeks after DPC sensitization. Treatment defined: therapeutic diphenylcyclopropenone sensitization with weekly scalp DPC. V and J are TRBV9 and TRBJ2-1; TRBD1 might be the D (5 bases). This receptor was identified in a man between 18 and 35 years old with alopecia areata. Some clones in this sample may be carry-over from other donors' samples. This sample comprised whole blood, obtained in connection with sensitization to the hapten diphenylcyclopropenone (DPC). CDR3 nucleotides: TGTGCCAGCAGCGTAGAGGACACACGCAACCTTTACAATGAGCAGTTCTTC. It yields the protein CASSVEDTRNLYNEQFF.